This T cell receptor (beta chain) stems from a study of shared clonotypes between healthy human individuals (dated by TCRdb to the early 2020s). For the wider study: A couple of women and a few men aged 18 to 49 years were included in the cohort. For each donor, CD4 naive and CD4 memory were each given three plates, CD8 naive was given two plates, and CD8 memory was given one plate. Blood TCR repertoires of several healthy adults were deeply sequenced to estimate repertoire size and the extent of clonotype sharing between individuals. To increase sequencing depth and limit assay-specific biases, TCR repertoire library preparation and sequencing were carried out by different laboratories using diverse techniques. Each donor's leukapheresis produced roughly between roughly 0.85 and 10 billion PBMCs.

The donors were healthy, HIV-negative adults who had no recently reported acute infections or vaccinations. All donors were Caucasian adults living in Nashville, Tennessee, USA. CD4+ T cells were enriched through magnetic negative selection, after which naive cells were positively selected on CD45RA and the remaining negative fraction served as the memory subset. Blood was collected by leukapheresis, and PBMCs were isolated by Ficoll-Histopaque density gradient centrifugation and then cryopreserved in liquid nitrogen vapor phase. Analytical flow cytometry was used to check the purity and quantity of each magnetically sorted T cell population. Genomic DNA was isolated from each sorted fraction and quantified by UV absorbance on a Nanodrop 2000c. As encoded in the germline V gene, CDR1 is MNHNS while CDR2 is SASEGT. The germline ends are 12 bases apart after V is trimmed by 5 bases and J by 4 bases. There are 15 amino acids in the CDR3, from cysteine to phenylalanine inclusive. Only the CDR3 DNA is retained, 45 bases long and in frame from the first base.

Summary of the overall study and its limitations: Higher generation probabilities were observed for clonotypes shared by all four sorted-subset donors than for non-shared clonotypes. Even with the large sequencing depth, rarefaction of the sorted-subset datasets indicated that sequencing was incomplete. Pairwise subsampling indicated that sequencing depth was expected to affect the degree of clonotype sharing among donors. Because the study included only a small number of donors, the genetic and exposure-history diversity represented was limited. About 5% of naive CD4, 3.5% of naive CD8, 2.3% of memory CD4, and about 0.4% of memory CD8 clonotypes were shared across several donors. Sampling was restricted to blood, and TCR repertoires in tissue are likely to differ from TCR repertoires in blood. Naive subsets generally had larger estimated clonotype richness than memory subsets did.

Comments on this clone: The specificity of this receptor is unknown. No much larger clone is present one base from it, and per-base qualities are unavailable.

Using the deep immunoSEQ assay, multiplex PCR amplified TCR CDR3 regions from genomic DNA. Extracted genomic DNA from each cell subset was spread evenly across all wells of several immunoSEQ 96-well plates, with each plate serving as a replicate. Each replicate PCR for sorted subsets received 150 to 250 ng genomic DNA, equal to roughly 30,000 T cell genomes. Purified libraries were quantified with a Qubit 3.0 fluorometer, sized on a Bioanalyzer 2100, and re-quantified with the KAPA Library Quantification kit. Every immunoSEQ 96-well plate was sequenced on a dedicated single-read 150-cycle Illumina NextSeq 550 flow cell. The authors' analysis ran thus. Because only junctional sequences without quality scores were contained in the immunoSEQ output, filtering matching that applied to full-length reads could not be performed. To assign V/J genes and CDR3, sequences were annotated against IMGT germline references using PyIR, a Python wrapper for IgBLAST v1.9. Reads were removed for weak V/J assignments (E-value above 1e-6), missing CDR3, stop codons, out-of-frame junctions, or ambiguous translated residues. A V3J clonotype was defined by an identical inferred V gene, J gene, and CDR3 amino acid sequence. Percentage overlap between repertoires was calculated by dividing the number of shared unique clonotypes by the size of the smaller repertoire. RTK rarefaction, the Chao1 estimator, and Recon v2.1 estimates of unobserved clonotypes were used to assess repertoire richness. Generation probabilities were computed with OLGA for all TCRbeta clonotypes obtained by the gDNA method from several donors. TCRdb carries this immuneACCESS record with in-frame sequences only. Its versions omit some clonotypes, under half of them owing to an unresolved V gene in the studies checked, with the rest unexplained. V and J calls and clone size are as listed in that table; D and trimming were resolved from the DNA. The sample profile shows a few million clones; 90% to 96% of them were found once. Of the sample, roughly 0.13% falls within the top ten clones.

Recombination connected TRBV6-1 to TRBJ2-6; matching of 6 bases hints at TRBD2 as the D gene. Sequencing was carried out using naive CD4+ T cells sorted from blood. What this sample's cell subset or site label stands for: CD45RA+ positively selected. This clonotype was obtained from a man aged 18 to 29 in good health. The CDR3 loop reads CASSSGLSGANVLTF. The nucleotide sequence reads TGTGCCAGCAGTAGCGGGTTATCCGGGGCCAACGTCCTGACTTTC.